This T cell receptor (beta chain) was profiled in a study of cytomegalovirus exposure and HLA in healthy donors. This PCR relied on a set of 60 Vbeta primers and 13 Jbeta primers. The table came from immunoSEQ multiplex PCR; TCRdb's copy has only in-frame clones and leaves some out. This sample's table reports tens of thousands of clones. There are 13 residues in the CDR3. Germline CDR1 reads SGHDT; CDR2 reads YYEEEE. Trimming left V 5 bases short and J 8 bases short, with 16 bases between. The chain is built from TRBV5-6 and TRBJ1-2, with a weak D call TRBD1 (5 bases). This TCR derives from a woman aged 40 to 50 in good health and CMV-seropositive. Material for sequencing was PBMCs. The CDR3 DNA reads TGTGCCAGCAGAGTGGGAGGGGAGTTCGGCTACACCTTC. It specifies CASRVGGEFGYTF. The full variable domain, its missing parts supplied by reference TRBV5-6 and TRBJ1-2, is DAGVTQSPTHLIKTRGQQVTLRCSPKSGHDTVSWYQQALGQGPQFIFQYYEEEERQRGNFPDRFSGHQFPNYSSELNVNALLLGDSALYLCASRVGGEFGYTFGSGTRLTVV.